Below, 31 T cell receptor beta chains from the same sample are listed, as sequenced in a study of monozygotic twins with inflammatory bowel disease. Using the 5' RACE reads, TCRdb records one entry per CDR3 protein without DNA. This sample's clone table lists a few hundred thousand distinct CDR3 sequences. Sequencing was done on a sample of blood. Source of these receptors: a human donor with ulcerative colitis or Crohn's disease, or a healthy co-twin of an affected twin (not recorded which).

The chain recombines TRBV6-5 with TRBJ2-7; TCRdb outputs TRBD2, but without DNA this stays unchecked. Germline assignment: CDR1 MNHEY and CDR2 SVGAGI. This CDR3 has 15 amino acids. This chain's CDR3 is CASSSPRDSLLEQYF.

The rearrangement joins TRBV12-3 or TRBV12-4 to TRBJ2-2; no DNA is available, so the TRBD1 call from TCRdb remains unchecked. CDR3 length equals 15 residues. The CDR3 loop reads CASSETGGKAGELFF.

The chain combines TRBV6-5 with TRBJ2-1; TCRdb selects TRBD2, and the lack of DNA leaves this call unchecked. The CDR3 totals 15 residues. CDR1 is MNHEY and CDR2 is SVGAGI in the germline V gene. The CDR3 protein is CASSYDPTSGNEQFF.

The chain couples TRBV12-3 or TRBV12-4 to TRBJ2-7. The CDR3 is made up of 14 amino acids. The CDR3 sequence: CASSNSGRSYEQYF.

This rearrangement joins TRBV6-1 to TRBJ1-1; TCRdb's D call of TRBD1 is untestable without DNA. This CDR3 region has 20 residues. Germline V gene sequence: CDR1 MNHNS, CDR2 SASEGT. The CDR3 is CASSEALSFPGFRLGTEAFF.

The chain carries TRBV20-1 and TRBJ2-3; TCRdb gives TRBD1 as the D gene, but with no DNA this cannot be confirmed. CDR1 and CDR2 from the germline V gene are DFQATT and SNEGSKA (reference sequence). The CDR3 has 13 residues. The CDR3 loop reads CSAKGQGPDTQYF.

The chain joins TRBV5-1 to TRBJ2-5; the D gene TCRdb calls, TRBD2, cannot be checked with no DNA. CDR1 SGHRS and CDR2 YFSETQ come from the germline V gene. This CDR3 is built from 19 residues. The CDR3: CASSWGQKAGGPVGETQYF.

CDR3 loop: CASSSVAPSQETQYF. The V call is TRBV5-1, the J call TRBJ2-5; with no DNA, the TCRdb D assignment of TRBD1 cannot be verified. CDR1 SGHRS and CDR2 YFSETQ come from the germline V gene. The CDR3 contains 15 residues.

J is TRBJ1-3 and V is TRBV11-2; the D call of TRBD1 rests on TCRdb alone, since no DNA is present to check it. The CDR3 consists of 17 residues. Germline V gene lookup returns CDR1 SGHAT and CDR2 FQNNGV. CDR3 protein: CASSSGTGAFSGNTIYF.

The V gene is TRBV5-5, the J gene TRBJ2-3; TCRdb proposes TRBD2, but this gene call is untestable without DNA. CDR1 SGHKS and CDR2 YYEKEE come from the germline V gene (reference sequence). CDR3 length equals 16 residues. The CDR3 region is CASSLEETRRGDTQYF.

The V gene is TRBV7-8, the J gene TRBJ2-2; the D call from TCRdb, TRBD1, cannot be confirmed without DNA. The CDR3 has 15 amino acids. Per germline, CDR1 SGHVS and CDR2 FQNEAQ. CDR3 sequence: CASRRQAWDTGELFF.

The chain links TRBV14 to TRBJ1-1. CDR1 SGHDN and CDR2 FVKESK come from the germline V gene. CDR3 length: 16 residues. CDR3 loop: CASSQGGWYWDTEAFF.

The chain employs TRBV7-2 and TRBJ1-1; TCRdb picks TRBD1, but there is no DNA to check that call. Germline-derived CDR1 and CDR2 are SGHTA and FQGNSA. The CDR3 consists of 14 residues. The chain's CDR3 is CASSPQGAGTEAFF. The whole variable domain, filled in from reference TRBV7-2 and TRBJ1-1, reads GAGVSQSPSNKVTEKGKDVELRCDPISGHTALYWYRQSLGQGLEFLIYFQGNSAPDKSGLPSDRFSAERTGGSVSTLTIQRTQQEDSAVYLCASSPQGAGTEAFFGQGTRLTVV.

The genes are TRBV5-5 and TRBJ2-1. Germline V gene sequence: CDR1 SGHKS, CDR2 YYEKEE (reference sequence). The CDR3 runs 13 residues. CDR3 protein: CASSLEKYNEQFF.

This sequence joins TRBV7-9 and TRBJ1-5. The CDR3 is 16 residues long. CDR1 is SEHNR, CDR2 FQNEAQ, per germline (reference sequence). The CDR3 loop is CASSPIEGHSNQPQHF.

The chain couples TRBV20-1 to TRBJ2-5; TCRdb's assignment of TRBD1 cannot be checked, as there is no DNA. The CDR3 has 12 residues. Germline V gene data show CDR1 as DFQATT and CDR2 as SNEGSKA (reference sequence). The CDR3 spells CSAGTVPETQYF.

The CDR3 region is CSASFLASETQYF. The chain carries TRBV20-1 and TRBJ2-5. CDR3 length: 13 amino acids. Germline values: CDR1 DFQATT, CDR2 SNEGSKA (reference sequence).

The chain carries TRBV18 and TRBJ1-1. This CDR3 comprises 15 residues. Germline V gene sequence: CDR1 KGHSH, CDR2 LQKENI. This CDR3 is CASSPARGGSTEAFF.

The genes are TRBV20-1 and TRBJ2-3. CDR3 length: 12 residues. Germline values: CDR1 DFQATT, CDR2 SNEGSKA (reference sequence). The CDR3 protein is CSATVVSDTQYF.

This chain uses TRBV12-2 with TRBJ1-2. TRBV12-2 is a pseudogene. The CDR3 consists of 14 residues. The CDR3 reads CASRFWRSGYGYTF.

The chain recombines TRBV18 with TRBJ1-1; TCRdb lists TRBD1, though no DNA is available to test this call. This CDR3 contains 16 residues. Looked up from germline, CDR1 is KGHSH and CDR2 is LQKENI. The CDR3 protein is CASSLSGAARNTEAFF.

J is TRBJ2-7 and V is TRBV5-1; no DNA is available, so the TRBD1 call from TCRdb remains unchecked. The CDR3 runs 15 residues. In germline, CDR1 is SGHRS, CDR2 YFSETQ. The CDR3 loop reads CASSLVDGGPYEQYF.

This chain links TRBV24-1 with TRBJ2-7; there is no DNA to check the TCRdb D call of TRBD1. The CDR3 has 14 residues. CDR1 and CDR2 (germline): KGHDR, SFDVKD. CDR3 amino acids: CATSDSRQGNEQYF.

The gene calls are TRBV29-1 and TRBJ1-1. CDR3 length equals 13 residues. Per the germline V gene, CDR1 is SQVTM and CDR2 is ANQGSEA. CDR3 region: CSVEGQSNTEAFF.

The chain uses TRBV5-1 and TRBJ2-1; TCRdb's D call of TRBD1 is untestable without DNA. The CDR3 consists of 13 residues. CDR1 is SGHRS and CDR2 is YFSETQ in the germline V gene. The CDR3 loop reads CASSLGVGGEQFF.

The V gene is TRBV5-1, the J gene TRBJ2-7; TCRdb lists TRBD2, though no DNA is available to test this call. Germline loops: CDR1 SGHRS, CDR2 YFSETQ. The CDR3 is made up of 15 amino acids. The CDR3 loop reads CASSPTGLAGGEQYF.

V usage is TRBV6-1 and J usage is TRBJ2-1; without DNA, the TCRdb call of TRBD2 cannot be checked. CDR1 MNHNS and CDR2 SASEGT come from the germline V gene. This CDR3 is 15 amino acids long. Here the CDR3 reads CASRLSGGRSNEQFF.

The chain's CDR3 is CASTLGQASTGELFF. This chain links TRBV23-1 with TRBJ2-2; TCRdb proposes TRBD1, but this gene call is untestable without DNA. TRBV23-1 has ORF status, its function being uncertain. The CDR3 extends over 15 amino acids.

The V and J genes are TRBV6-6 and TRBJ1-5. Germline CDR1 reads MNHNY; CDR2 reads SVGAGI (reference sequence). The CDR3 totals 14 residues. The chain's CDR3 is CASSSGGARQPQHF.

The CDR3 protein is CSVSGTNEQYF. This chain connects TRBV20-1 to TRBJ2-7; TCRdb gives TRBD1 as the D gene, but with no DNA this cannot be confirmed. From germline, CDR1 is DFQATT and CDR2 SNEGSKA (reference sequence). There are 11 residues in the CDR3.

The genes are TRBV6-1 and TRBJ2-7; the D gene TCRdb calls, TRBD1, cannot be checked with no DNA. The CDR3 extends over 14 amino acids. Germline V gene lookup returns CDR1 MNHNS and CDR2 SASEGT. CDR3 sequence reads: CASSRPGHAYEQYF.